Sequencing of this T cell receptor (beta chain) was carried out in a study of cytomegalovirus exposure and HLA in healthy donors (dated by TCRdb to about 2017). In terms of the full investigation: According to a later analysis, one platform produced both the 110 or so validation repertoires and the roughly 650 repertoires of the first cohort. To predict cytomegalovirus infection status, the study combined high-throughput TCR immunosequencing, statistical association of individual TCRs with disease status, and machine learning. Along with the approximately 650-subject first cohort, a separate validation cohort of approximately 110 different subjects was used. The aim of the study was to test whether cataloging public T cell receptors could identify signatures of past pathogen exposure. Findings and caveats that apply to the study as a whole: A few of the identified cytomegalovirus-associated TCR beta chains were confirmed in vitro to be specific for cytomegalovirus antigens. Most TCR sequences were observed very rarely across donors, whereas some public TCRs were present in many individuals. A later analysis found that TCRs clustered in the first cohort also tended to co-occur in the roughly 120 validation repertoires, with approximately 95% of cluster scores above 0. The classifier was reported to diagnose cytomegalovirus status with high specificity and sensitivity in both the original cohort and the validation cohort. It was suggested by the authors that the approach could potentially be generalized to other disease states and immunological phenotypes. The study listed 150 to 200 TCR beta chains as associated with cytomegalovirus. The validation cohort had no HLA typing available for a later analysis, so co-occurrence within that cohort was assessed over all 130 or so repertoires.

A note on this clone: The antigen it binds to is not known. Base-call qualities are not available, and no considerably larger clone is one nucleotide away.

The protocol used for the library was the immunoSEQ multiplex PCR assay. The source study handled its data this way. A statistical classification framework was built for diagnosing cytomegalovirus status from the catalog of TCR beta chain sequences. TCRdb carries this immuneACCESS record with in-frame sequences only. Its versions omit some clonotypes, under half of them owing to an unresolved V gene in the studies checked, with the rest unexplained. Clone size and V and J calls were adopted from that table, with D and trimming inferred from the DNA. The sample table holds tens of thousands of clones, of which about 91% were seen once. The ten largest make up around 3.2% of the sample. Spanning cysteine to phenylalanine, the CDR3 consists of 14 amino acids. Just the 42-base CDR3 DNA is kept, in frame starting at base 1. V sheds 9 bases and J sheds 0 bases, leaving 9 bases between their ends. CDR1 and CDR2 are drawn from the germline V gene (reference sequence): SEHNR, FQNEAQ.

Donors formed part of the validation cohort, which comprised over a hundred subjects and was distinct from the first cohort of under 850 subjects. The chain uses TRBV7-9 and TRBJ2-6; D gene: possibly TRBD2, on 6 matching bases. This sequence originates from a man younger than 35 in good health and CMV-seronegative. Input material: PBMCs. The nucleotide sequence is TGTGCCAGGGAGGGCAGCTCTGGGGCCAACGTCCTGACTTTC. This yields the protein CAREGSSGANVLTF.